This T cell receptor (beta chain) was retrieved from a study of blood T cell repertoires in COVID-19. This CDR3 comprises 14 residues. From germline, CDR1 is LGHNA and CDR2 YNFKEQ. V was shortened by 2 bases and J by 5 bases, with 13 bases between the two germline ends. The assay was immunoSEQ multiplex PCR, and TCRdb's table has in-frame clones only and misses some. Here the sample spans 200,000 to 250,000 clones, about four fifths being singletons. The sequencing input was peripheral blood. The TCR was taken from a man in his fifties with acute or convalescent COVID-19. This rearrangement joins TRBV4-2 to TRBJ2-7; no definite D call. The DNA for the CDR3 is TGTGCCAGCAGCCAATCAGGATGGCCCCACGAGCAGTACTTC. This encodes CASSQSGWPHEQYF.